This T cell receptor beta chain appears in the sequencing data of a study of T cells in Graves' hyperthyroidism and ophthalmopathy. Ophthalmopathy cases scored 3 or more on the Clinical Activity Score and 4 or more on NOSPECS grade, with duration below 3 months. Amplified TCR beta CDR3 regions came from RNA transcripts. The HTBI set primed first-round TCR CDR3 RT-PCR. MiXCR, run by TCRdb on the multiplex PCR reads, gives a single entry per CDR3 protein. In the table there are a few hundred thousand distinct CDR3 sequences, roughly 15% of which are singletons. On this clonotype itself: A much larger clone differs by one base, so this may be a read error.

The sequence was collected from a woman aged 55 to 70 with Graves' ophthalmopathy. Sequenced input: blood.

The CDR3 here is CSASMSVRNIEAFF. The DNA of the CDR3 is TGCAGTGCTAGTATGTCAGTGAGGAACATTGAAGCTTTCTTT. V gene TRBV20-1 combines with J gene TRBJ1-1; unclear D gene. The CDR3 contains 14 residues. CDR1 is DFQATT and CDR2 is SNEGSKA in the germline V gene (reference sequence).